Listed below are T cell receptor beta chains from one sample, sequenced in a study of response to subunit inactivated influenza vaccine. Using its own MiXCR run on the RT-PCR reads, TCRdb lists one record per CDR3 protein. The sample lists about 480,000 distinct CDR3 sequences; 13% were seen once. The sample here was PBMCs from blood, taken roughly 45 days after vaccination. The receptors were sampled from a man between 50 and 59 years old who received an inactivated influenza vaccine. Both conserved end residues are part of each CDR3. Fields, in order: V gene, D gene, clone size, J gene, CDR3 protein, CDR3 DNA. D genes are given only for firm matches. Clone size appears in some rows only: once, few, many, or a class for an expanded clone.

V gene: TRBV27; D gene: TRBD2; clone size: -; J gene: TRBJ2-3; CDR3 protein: CASSELAATDTQYF; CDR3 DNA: TGTGCCAGCAGTGAACTAGCGGCCACAGATACGCAGTATTTT
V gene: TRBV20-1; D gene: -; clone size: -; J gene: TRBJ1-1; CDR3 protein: CSAPRGGGQNTEAFF; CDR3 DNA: TGCAGTGCCCCCCGGGGGGGGGGGCAGAACACTGAAGCTTTCTTT
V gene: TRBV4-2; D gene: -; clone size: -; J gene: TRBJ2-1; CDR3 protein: CASSLTGDGITSSYNEQFF; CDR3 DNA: TGTGCCAGCAGCCTCACGGGGGACGGGATTACGAGCTCCTACAATGAGCAGTTCTTC
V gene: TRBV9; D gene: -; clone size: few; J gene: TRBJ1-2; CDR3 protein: CASSVRGYGYTF; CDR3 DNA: TGTGCCAGCAGCGTCAGGGGTTATGGCTACACCTTC
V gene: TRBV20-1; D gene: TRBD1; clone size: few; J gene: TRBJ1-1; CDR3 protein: CSARQGAQNTEAFF; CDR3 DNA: TGCAGTGCGCGACAGGGGGCCCAGAACACTGAAGCTTTCTTT
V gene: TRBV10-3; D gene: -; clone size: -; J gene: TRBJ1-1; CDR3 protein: CAISGGWNTEAFF; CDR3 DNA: TGTGCCATCAGTGGTGGGTGGAACACTGAAGCTTTCTTT
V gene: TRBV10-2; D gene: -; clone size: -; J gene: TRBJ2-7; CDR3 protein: CASSEKDEQYF; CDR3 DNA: TGCGCCAGCAGTGAAAAGGACGAGCAGTACTTC
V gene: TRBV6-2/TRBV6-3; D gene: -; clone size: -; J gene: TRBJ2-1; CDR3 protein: CASSSDRTSSFF; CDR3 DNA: TGTGCCAGCAGCTCTGACAGGACGTCATCGTTCTTC
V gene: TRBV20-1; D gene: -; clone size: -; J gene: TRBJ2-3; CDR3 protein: CSVPQWANTDTQYF; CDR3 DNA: TGCAGTGTCCCTCAGTGGGCTAACACAGATACGCAGTATTTT
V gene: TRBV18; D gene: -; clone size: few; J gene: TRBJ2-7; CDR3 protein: CASSRAERGGEQYF; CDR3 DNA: TGTGCCAGCTCACGAGCGGAGAGGGGAGGCGAGCAGTACTTC
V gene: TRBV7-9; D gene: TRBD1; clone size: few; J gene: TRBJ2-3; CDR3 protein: CASSHQRDRGTDTQYF; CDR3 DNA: TGTGCCAGCAGCCACCAACGGGACAGGGGAACAGATACGCAGTATTTT
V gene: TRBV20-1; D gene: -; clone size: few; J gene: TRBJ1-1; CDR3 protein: CSARRGGTSTEAFF; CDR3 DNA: TGCAGTGCTCGCCGAGGGGGGACGTCAACTGAAGCTTTCTTT
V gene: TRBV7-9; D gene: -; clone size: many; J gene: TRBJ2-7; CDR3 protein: CASSKSLGPTTGQQYF; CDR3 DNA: TGTGCCAGCAGCAAGTCCTTGGGCCCGACCACCGGTCAGCAGTACTTC
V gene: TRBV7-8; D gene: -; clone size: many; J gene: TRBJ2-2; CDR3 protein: CASTQRGGGTGELFF; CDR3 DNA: TGTGCCAGCACGCAGCGAGGGGGGGGGACCGGGGAGCTGTTTTTT
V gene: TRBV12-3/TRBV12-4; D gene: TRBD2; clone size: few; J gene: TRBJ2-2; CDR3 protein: CASSRTTSAAGELFF; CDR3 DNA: TGTGCCAGCAGCCGCACCACTAGCGCAGCCGGGGAGCTGTTTTTT
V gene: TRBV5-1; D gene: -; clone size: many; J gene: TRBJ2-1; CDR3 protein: CASSLEHVEQFF; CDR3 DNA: TGCGCCAGCAGCTTGGAGCATGTTGAGCAGTTCTTC
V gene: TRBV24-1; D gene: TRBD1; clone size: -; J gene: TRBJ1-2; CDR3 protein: CATSDPGTGDGYTF; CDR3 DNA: TGTGCCACCAGTGACCCCGGGACAGGGGACGGCTACACCTTC
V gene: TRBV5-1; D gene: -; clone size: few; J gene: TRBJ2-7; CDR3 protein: CASSSETSYEQYF; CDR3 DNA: TGCGCCAGCAGCTCAGAAACATCCTACGAGCAGTACTTC
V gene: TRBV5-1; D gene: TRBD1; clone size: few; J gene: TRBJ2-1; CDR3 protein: CASRAGTGLDNEQFF; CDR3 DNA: TGCGCCAGCCGGGCCGGGACAGGGTTAGACAATGAGCAGTTCTTC
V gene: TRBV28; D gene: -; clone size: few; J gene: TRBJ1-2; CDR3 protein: CASSPPPVHGYTF; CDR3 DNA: TGTGCCAGCAGTCCCCCCCCGGTTCATGGCTACACCTTC
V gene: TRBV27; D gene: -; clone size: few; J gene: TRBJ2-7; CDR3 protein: CASSLWGTGSYEQYF; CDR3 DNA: TGTGCCAGCAGTTTATGGGGTACGGGGTCCTACGAGCAGTACTTC
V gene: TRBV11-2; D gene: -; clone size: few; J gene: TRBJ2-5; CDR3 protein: CASAQARPLGGGRVTQYF; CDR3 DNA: TGTGCCAGCGCCCAAGCCCGTCCGCTTGGTGGGGGGCGGGTGACCCAGTACTTC